These T cell receptor beta chains were read from a single sample in a study of blood T cell repertoires in COVID-19. Clones were read by immunoSEQ multiplex PCR, and TCRdb kept only the in-frame ones, dropping some. The sample includes 200,000 to 250,000 clones, over 70% seen only once; the top ten take 5.5%. Sequenced sample: peripheral blood. The source of these receptors is a woman between 65 and 79 years old with acute or convalescent COVID-19. Each CDR3 is given with its conserved first and last residue. A D gene is named only where the DNA matches it firmly. The size entry is marked missing in some rows and otherwise reads once, few, many or a size class.

J: TRBJ1-5
V: TRBV27
D: .
size: .
CDR3: CASSPEDRISNQPQHF
DNA: TGTGCCAGCAGTCCCGAGGACAGAATAAGCAATCAGCCCCAGCATTTT

J: TRBJ1-1
V: TRBV24-1
D: .
size: .
CDR3: CATSVGQGTEAFF
DNA: TGTGCCACCAGTGTTGGTCAGGGAACTGAAGCTTTCTTT

J: TRBJ2-7
V: TRBV5-1
D: TRBD2
size: .
CDR3: CASSFSAGEERGQYF
DNA: TGCGCCAGCAGCTTCTCAGCGGGAGAAGAGAGGGGGCAGTACTTC

J: TRBJ2-7
V: TRBV29-1
D: TRBD1
size: .
CDR3: CSVGQGSSYEQYF
DNA: TGCAGCGTTGGACAGGGCTCCTCCTACGAGCAGTACTTC

J: TRBJ2-2
V: TRBV5-1
D: TRBD1
size: .
CDR3: CASSPRTGGNTNTGELFF
DNA: TGCGCCAGCAGCCCAAGGACAGGGGGCAACACGAACACCGGGGAGCTGTTTTTT

J: TRBJ2-1
V: TRBV2
D: .
size: .
CDR3: CASSEGGGGSVGEQFF
DNA: TGTGCCAGCAGTGAGGGGGGGGGCGGCTCCGTAGGTGAGCAGTTCTTC

J: TRBJ1-1
V: TRBV10-3
D: .
size: once
CDR3: CAISPTGPNTEAFF
DNA: TGTGCCATCAGCCCGACAGGACCGAACACTGAAGCTTTCTTT

J: TRBJ2-3
V: TRBV9
D: .
size: .
CDR3: CASSVRVTDTQYF
DNA: TGTGCCAGCAGCGTCAGGGTTACAGATACGCAGTATTTT

J: TRBJ2-2
V: TRBV5-5
D: .
size: .
CDR3: CASSLLAGRNTGELFF
DNA: TGTGCCAGCAGCTTGCTGGCGGGTAGGAACACCGGGGAGCTGTTTTTT

J: TRBJ1-5
V: TRBV5-4
D: .
size: .
CDR3: CASSSQGVNQPQHF
DNA: TGTGCCAGCAGCTCACAGGGAGTCAATCAGCCCCAGCATTTT

J: TRBJ2-7
V: TRBV5-1
D: .
size: few
CDR3: CASSDNNNYEQYF
DNA: TGCGCCAGCAGCGACAACAATAACTACGAGCAGTACTTC

J: TRBJ2-2
V: TRBV19
D: TRBD2
size: .
CDR3: CASSRGLAGGTTGELFF
DNA: TGTGCCAGTAGTAGAGGACTAGCGGGAGGGACCACCGGGGAGCTGTTTTTT

J: TRBJ2-7
V: TRBV29-1
D: TRBD1
size: .
CDR3: CSVVGDRDNYAYEQYF
DNA: TGCAGCGTTGTGGGCGACAGGGATAATTACGCCTACGAGCAGTACTTC

J: TRBJ1-6
V: TRBV5-4
D: TRBD1
size: few
CDR3: CASSPNTGVVGSPLHF
DNA: TGTGCCAGCAGCCCGAATACAGGGGTCGTCGGTTCACCCCTCCACTTT

J: TRBJ1-1
V: TRBV27
D: TRBD1
size: .
CDR3: CASRRERTGAGTEAFF
DNA: TGTGCCAGCAGGAGAGAGAGGACAGGGGCTGGCACTGAAGCTTTCTTT

J: TRBJ2-3
V: TRBV7-3
D: .
size: .
CDR3: CASSSNREAQYF
DNA: TGTGCCAGCAGCTCTAACAGGGAAGCGCAGTATTTT

J: TRBJ2-7
V: TRBV23-1
D: TRBD1
size: few
CDR3: CASSHRDSLSSYEQYF
DNA: TGCGCCAGCAGTCATAGGGACAGCCTTAGCTCCTACGAGCAGTACTTC

J: TRBJ2-2
V: TRBV2
D: TRBD2
size: .
CDR3: CASSPEGGSTGELFF
DNA: TGTGCCAGCAGTCCAGAGGGCGGGAGCACCGGGGAGCTGTTTTTT

J: TRBJ2-5
V: TRBV4-1
D: TRBD2
size: .
CDR3: CASSQDQSLAGGDETQYF
DNA: TGCGCCAGCAGCCAAGATCAATCACTAGCGGGGGGTGATGAGACCCAGTACTTC